This paragraph reports one T cell receptor beta chain. CDR1 and CDR2 from the germline V gene are SGHRS and YFSETQ. This CDR3 has 11 amino acids. The V and J ends lost 1 base and 10 bases respectively, with 6 bases between them. The sample is drawn from a study of blood T cell repertoires in COVID-19. Produced via immunoSEQ multiplex PCR; TCRdb's table is partial and in-frame only. Of about 72,000 clones detected, roughly 87% appear once; the ten largest clones hold 15% to 20%. The chain carries TRBV5-1 and TRBJ2-1; weak D call: TRBD2 (5 bases). Sample: peripheral blood. This TCR derives from a human donor in a cohort sampled during active COVID-19. The CDR3 coding sequence is TGCGCCAGCAGCTTGTCGGGGGAGCAGTTCTTC. It codes for CASSLSGEQFF.